The 14 T cell receptor beta chains given below trace back to one sample, sequenced in a study of cytomegalovirus exposure and HLA in healthy donors. Assay used: immunoSEQ multiplex PCR; TCRdb lists only in-frame clones, some missing. The sample has roughly 68,000 clones, roughly 91% seen once. The sample comprised PBMCs. These receptors were collected from a woman younger than 35 in good health and CMV-seronegative.

The chain is built from TRBV30 and TRBJ2-6, with D tentatively TRBD1 (5 bases). The CDR3 contains 17 residues. The V and J ends lost 5 bases and 4 bases respectively, with 21 bases between them. From germline, CDR1 is GTSNPN and CDR2 SVGIG (reference sequence). Written as DNA, the CDR3 is TGTGCCTGGCTTGGAGACAGCTCTTTAACAGGGGCCAACGTCCTGACTTTC. It is translated as CAWLGDSSLTGANVLTF.

The chain carries TRBV7-6 and TRBJ1-6, with a tentative D call TRBD1 (6 bases). V lost 5 bases, J lost 7 bases, and 15 bases lay in between. The length of the CDR3 is 15 residues. Germline-derived CDR1 and CDR2 are SGHVS and FNYEAQ. The CDR3 region is CASSGQQGRNSPLHF. CDR3 DNA sequence: TGTGCCAGCAGCGGACAACAGGGCCGCAATTCACCCCTCCACTTT.

The chain has TRBV6-5 and TRBJ2-1; 8 nucleotides line up with TRBD2. This CDR3 is 13 amino acids long. Germline V gene data show CDR1 as MNHEY and CDR2 as SVGAGI. Germline trimming cut 6 bases from V and 6 bases from J; bases unmatched to any gene: 4. The CDR3 region is CASRRSGGNEQFF. For the CDR3, the DNA is TGTGCCAGCAGACGGAGCGGGGGCAATGAGCAGTTCTTC.

The rearrangement links TRBV5-1 to TRBJ2-2, with D possibly being TRBD2 (6 bases). The germline CDR1 and CDR2 sequences are SGHRS and YFSETQ. Trimming removed 4 bases at V and 2 bases at J, with 12 bases between. The CDR3 runs to 15 residues. In DNA form, the CDR3 reads TGCGCCAGCAGCCCTGACGGGGGAAACACCGGGGAGCTGTTTTTT. This sequence encodes CASSPDGGNTGELFF.

The V gene is TRBV5-1, the J gene TRBJ1-1; D call uncertain. CDR3 length: 14 amino acids. Trimming cost V 4 bases and J 4 bases, with 14 bases left between them. Germline V gene data show CDR1 as SGHRS and CDR2 as YFSETQ. Written as DNA, the CDR3 is TGCGCCAGCAGCCCCGGGAGGGCGGGCACTGAAGCTTTCTTT. It specifies CASSPGRAGTEAFF. Using reference TRBV5-1 and TRBJ1-1 for the parts outside the CDR3, the full variable domain is KAGVTQTPRYLIKTRGQQVTLSCSPISGHRSVSWYQQTPGQGLQFLFEYFSETQRNKGNFPGRFSGRQFSNSRSEMNVSTLELGDSALYLCASSPGRAGTEAFFGQGTRLTVV.

The rearrangement links TRBV6-5 to TRBJ2-3, with D maybe TRBD2 (6 bases). CDR1 is MNHEY, CDR2 SVGAGI, per germline. CDR3 length: 16 residues. The ends were cut back, 1 base at V and 4 bases at J, with 15 bases in the middle. The CDR3 sequence is CASSYLPSVISDTQYF. In nucleotides, the CDR3 is TGTGCCAGCAGTTACTTACCTAGCGTGATTTCAGATACGCAGTATTTT.

The rearrangement uses TRBV6-6 and TRBJ2-1, with 8 bases identical to TRBD2. V lost 2 bases, J lost 4 bases, and 1 base stayed unmatched. The CDR3 length is 14 residues. Per the germline V gene, CDR1 is MNHNY and CDR2 is SVGAGI (reference sequence). CDR3 coding DNA: TGTGCCAGCAGTTACGGGACTAGATACAATGAGCAGTTCTTC. This translates into CASSYGTRYNEQFF.

The chain links TRBV5-1 to TRBJ2-1; D is perhaps TRBD2 (6 bases). The germline gives CDR1 SGHRS, CDR2 YFSETQ. The CDR3 contains 14 residues. The V gene lost 2 bases and the J gene lost 7 bases, with 13 bases spanning the gap. The chain's CDR3 is CASSFSGGRNEQFF. The CDR3 region has the DNA TGCGCCAGCAGCTTTAGCGGAGGCAGAAATGAGCAGTTCTTC.

This clone was seen only once. The chain combines TRBV2 with TRBJ2-5; no clear D gene. This CDR3 has 14 residues. The germline CDR1 and CDR2 sequences are SNHLY and FYNNEI. V lost 7 bases and J 0 bases, leaving 12 bases between the germline ends. The CDR3 DNA follows: TGTGCCAGCACCCAGACTGTGTACCAAGAGACCCAGTACTTC. It translates to CASTQTVYQETQYF.

The chain has TRBV4-3 and TRBJ1-2, with 7 bases aligning to TRBD1. The CDR3 is 17 amino acids. Losses at the gene ends were 0 bases for V and 7 bases for J; bases not matched to a gene: 14. The V gene's germline CDR1 is LGHNA and CDR2 YSLEER. For the CDR3, the DNA is TGCGCCAGCAGCCAAGACGTGGGTGTCAGGGGGAGTTCTGGCTACACCTTC. This encodes CASSQDVGVRGSSGYTF.

The chain carries TRBV15 and TRBJ2-1; 7 positions match TRBD2. Looked up from germline, CDR1 is LNHNV and CDR2 is YYDKDF (reference sequence). Trimming took 0 bases from V and 6 from J; bases not matched to a gene: 5. The CDR3 extends over 15 amino acids. The CDR3 nucleotides are TGTGCCACCAGCAGAGATGGACTAGGAAGCAATGAGCAGTTCTTC. It translates to CATSRDGLGSNEQFF.

This chain connects TRBV7-9 to TRBJ2-1; 10 positions match TRBD2. The CDR3 is 17 amino acids. In germline, CDR1 is SEHNR, CDR2 FQNEAQ (reference sequence). The V gene end was trimmed by 3 bases and the J gene end by 5 bases; junction bases not matched to a gene: 10. The CDR3 DNA is TGTGCCAGCAGCTTCACCCCTCTAGCGGGGGCCGACAATGAGCAGTTCTTC. Translating it yields CASSFTPLAGADNEQFF.

The chain is built from TRBV18 and TRBJ2-1; perhaps TRBD1 as D (6 bases). The CDR3 extends over 14 amino acids. Germline V lookup: CDR1 KGHSH, CDR2 LQKENI. Trimming pared 6 bases from V and 5 bases from J, leaving 14 bases between. CDR3 bases: TGTGCCAGCTCGCCCGGGACATATAACAATGAGCAGTTCTTC. Residues: CASSPGTYNNEQFF.

The rearrangement links TRBV7-2 to TRBJ1-1, with 8 bases that match TRBD1. The ends lost 5 bases at V and 0 bases at J; junction bases unmatched: 11. The germline V gene has CDR1 SGHTA and CDR2 FQGNSA. The length of the CDR3 is 17 residues. CDR3 nucleotide sequence: TGTGCCAGCAGCCCAGGACAGGGAAAAGGGATGAACACTGAAGCTTTCTTT. Amino acid sequence: CASSPGQGKGMNTEAFF. Full variable domain (missing parts from reference TRBV7-2 and TRBJ1-1): GAGVSQSPSNKVTEKGKDVELRCDPISGHTALYWYRQSLGQGLEFLIYFQGNSAPDKSGLPSDRFSAERTGGSVSTLTIQRTQQEDSAVYLCASSPGQGKGMNTEAFFGQGTRLTVV.